This T cell receptor beta chain emerged from a study of blood T cell repertoires in COVID-19. On the study more broadly: Specimens from acute and convalescent COVID-19 originated in the United States, Italy and Spain.

Trimming removed 5 bases from V and 3 bases from J, with 16 bases in between. The CDR3 is 16 residues long. Germline lookup yields CDR1 SEHNR and CDR2 FQNEAQ (reference sequence). TCRdb keeps only in-frame clones here, not all; method: immunoSEQ multiplex PCR. The table has some 120,000 clones, around 85% seen once. Patients of the Seattle cohort, enrolled during active infection, were followed longitudinally. The sequenced sample consisted of peripheral blood. This chain uses TRBV7-9 with TRBJ1-4; maybe TRBD1 (6 bases). The sequence was collected from a woman older than 75 with COVID-19, enrolled during active disease. Here the CDR3 reads CASSPNRVGSNEKLFF. CDR3 nucleotides: TGTGCCAGCAGCCCGAACAGGGTGGGGTCTAATGAAAAACTGTTTTTT.